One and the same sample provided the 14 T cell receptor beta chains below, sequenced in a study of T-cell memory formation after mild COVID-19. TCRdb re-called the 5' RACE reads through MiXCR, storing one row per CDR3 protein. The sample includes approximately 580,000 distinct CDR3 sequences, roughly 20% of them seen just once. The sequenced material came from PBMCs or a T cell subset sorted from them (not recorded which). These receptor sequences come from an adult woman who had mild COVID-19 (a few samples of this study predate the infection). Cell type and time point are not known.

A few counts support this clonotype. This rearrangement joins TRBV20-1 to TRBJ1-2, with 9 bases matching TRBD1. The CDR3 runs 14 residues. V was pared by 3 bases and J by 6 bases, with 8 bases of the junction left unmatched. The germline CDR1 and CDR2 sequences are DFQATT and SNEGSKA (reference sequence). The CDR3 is CSARETGGVDGYTF. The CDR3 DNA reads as TGCAGTGCTAGGGAGACAGGGGGGGTAGATGGCTACACCTTC.

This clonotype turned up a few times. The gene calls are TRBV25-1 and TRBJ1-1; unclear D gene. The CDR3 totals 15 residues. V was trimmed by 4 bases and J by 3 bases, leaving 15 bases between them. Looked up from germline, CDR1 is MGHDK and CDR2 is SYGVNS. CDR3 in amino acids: CASSVRTSIHTEAFF. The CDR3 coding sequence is TGTGCCAGCAGTGTAAGGACTTCCATACACACTGAAGCTTTCTTT.

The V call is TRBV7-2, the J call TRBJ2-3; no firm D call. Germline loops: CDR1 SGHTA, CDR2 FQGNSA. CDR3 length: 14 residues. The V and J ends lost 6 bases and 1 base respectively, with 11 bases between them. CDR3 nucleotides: TGTGCCAGCAGTGTTACTGGGGGCACAGATACGCAGTATTTT. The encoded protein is CASSVTGGTDTQYF. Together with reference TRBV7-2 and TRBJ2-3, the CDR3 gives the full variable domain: GAGVSQSPSNKVTEKGKDVELRCDPISGHTALYWYRQSLGQGLEFLIYFQGNSAPDKSGLPSDRFSAERTGGSVSTLTIQRTQQEDSAVYLCASSVTGGTDTQYFGPGTRLTVL.

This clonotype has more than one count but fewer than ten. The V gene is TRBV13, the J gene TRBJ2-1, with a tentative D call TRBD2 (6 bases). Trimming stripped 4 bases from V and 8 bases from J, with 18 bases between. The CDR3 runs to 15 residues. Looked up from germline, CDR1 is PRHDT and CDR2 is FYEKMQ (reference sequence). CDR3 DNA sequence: TGTGCCAGCAGCTCCTCGGCGGGAAAAGGGGATGAGCAGTTCTTC. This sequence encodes CASSSSAGKGDEQFF.

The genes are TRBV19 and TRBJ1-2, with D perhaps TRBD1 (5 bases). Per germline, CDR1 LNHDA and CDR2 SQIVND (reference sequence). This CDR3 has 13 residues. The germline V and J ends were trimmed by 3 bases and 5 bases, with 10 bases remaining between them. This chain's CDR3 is CASSMRGFYGYTF. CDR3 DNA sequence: TGTGCCAGTAGTATGAGGGGCTTTTATGGCTACACCTTC.

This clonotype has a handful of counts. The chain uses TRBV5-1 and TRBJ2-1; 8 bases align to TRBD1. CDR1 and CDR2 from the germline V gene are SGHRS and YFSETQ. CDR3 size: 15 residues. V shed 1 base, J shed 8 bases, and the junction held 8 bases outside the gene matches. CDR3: CASSLTGQVGYEQFF. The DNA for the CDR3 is TGCGCCAGCAGCTTGACGGGACAGGTCGGGTATGAGCAGTTCTTC.

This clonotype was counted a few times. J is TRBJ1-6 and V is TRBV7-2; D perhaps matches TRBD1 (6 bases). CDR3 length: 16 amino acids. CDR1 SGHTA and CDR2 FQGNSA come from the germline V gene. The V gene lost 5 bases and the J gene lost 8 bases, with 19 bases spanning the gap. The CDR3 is CASSQGRGHGDSPLHF. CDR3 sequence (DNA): TGTGCCAGCAGCCAGGGTCGGGGGCATGGGGATTCACCCCTCCACTTT.

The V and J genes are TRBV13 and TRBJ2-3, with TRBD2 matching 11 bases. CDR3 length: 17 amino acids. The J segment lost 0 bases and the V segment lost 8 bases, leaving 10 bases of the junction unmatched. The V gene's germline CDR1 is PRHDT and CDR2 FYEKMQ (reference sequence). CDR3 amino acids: CASHDRTSGFSTDTQYF. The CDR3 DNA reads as TGTGCCAGCCACGACCGGACTAGCGGGTTTAGCACAGATACGCAGTATTTT.

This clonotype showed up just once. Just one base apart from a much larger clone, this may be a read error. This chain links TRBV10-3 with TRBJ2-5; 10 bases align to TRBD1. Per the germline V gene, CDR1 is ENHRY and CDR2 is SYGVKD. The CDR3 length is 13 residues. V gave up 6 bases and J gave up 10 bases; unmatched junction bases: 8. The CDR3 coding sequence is TGTGCCATCAGGCCGGCGGACAGGGGGGACCAGTACTTC. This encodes CAIRPADRGDQYF.

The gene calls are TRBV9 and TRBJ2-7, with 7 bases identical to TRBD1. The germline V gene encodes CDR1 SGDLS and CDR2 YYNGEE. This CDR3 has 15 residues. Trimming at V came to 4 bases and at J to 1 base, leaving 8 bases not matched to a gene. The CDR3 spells CASSPPDRSSYEQYF. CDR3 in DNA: TGTGCCAGCAGCCCCCCGGACAGGAGTTCCTACGAGCAGTACTTC.

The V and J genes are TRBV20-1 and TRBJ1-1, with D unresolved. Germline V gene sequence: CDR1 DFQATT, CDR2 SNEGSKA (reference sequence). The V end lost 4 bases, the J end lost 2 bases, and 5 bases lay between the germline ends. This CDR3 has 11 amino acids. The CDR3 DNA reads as TGCAGTGCTACCCCTAACACTGAAGCTTTCTTT. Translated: CSATPNTEAFF.

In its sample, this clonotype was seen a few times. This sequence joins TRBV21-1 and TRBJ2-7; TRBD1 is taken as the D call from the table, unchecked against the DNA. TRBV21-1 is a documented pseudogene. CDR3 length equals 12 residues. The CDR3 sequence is CASSNQGYEQYF. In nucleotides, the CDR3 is TGTGCCAGCAGCAATCAGGGGTACGAGCAGTACTTC.

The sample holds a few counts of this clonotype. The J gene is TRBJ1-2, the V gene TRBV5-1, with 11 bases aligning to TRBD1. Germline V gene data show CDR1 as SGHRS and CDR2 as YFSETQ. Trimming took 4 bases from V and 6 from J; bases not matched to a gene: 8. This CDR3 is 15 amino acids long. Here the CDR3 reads CASSTGQGAVDGYTF. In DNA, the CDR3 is TGCGCCAGCAGCACCGGACAGGGGGCCGTCGATGGCTACACCTTC.

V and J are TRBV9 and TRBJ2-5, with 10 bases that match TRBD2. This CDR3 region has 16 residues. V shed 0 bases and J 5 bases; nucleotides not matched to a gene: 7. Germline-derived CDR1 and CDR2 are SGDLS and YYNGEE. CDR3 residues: CASSVGLAGDSETQYF. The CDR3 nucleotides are TGTGCCAGCAGCGTAGGGCTAGCGGGGGACTCTGAGACCCAGTACTTC.